This TCR beta chain was captured in a study of blood T cells in healthy people across ages. On the study more broadly: Template-switching capture recovered about one barcoded beta molecule per two T cells.

No fewer than 7 million PBMCs went into each sample. This clonotype occurred a few times. A second PCR of roughly 7 to 11 cycles used a sample-barcoded 5' primer and a J-beta primer mix. TCRdb re-called the 5' RACE reads with MiXCR, one entry per CDR3 protein. The table has some 1,800,000 distinct CDR3 sequences, about two fifths seen once; the top ten hold 23%. Germline V CDR1 and CDR2: MDHEN, SYDVKM. This CDR3 spans 17 amino acids. The trim removed 2 bases at V and 3 bases at J, leaving 8 bases unmatched. The sample consisted of blood. The chain links TRBV28 to TRBJ2-1, with 9 bases aligning to TRBD2. This receptor was identified in a human donor in good health. The DNA of the CDR3 is TGTGCCAGCAGTTTAGATAATAGCGGGGGCCACTACAATGAGCAGTTCTTC. Protein product: CASSLDNSGGHYNEQFF. Together with reference TRBV28 and TRBJ2-1, the CDR3 gives the full variable domain: DVKVTQSSRYLVKRTGEKVFLECVQDMDHENMFWYRQDPGLGLRLIYFSYDVKMKEKGDIPEGYSVSREKKERFSLILESASTNQTSMYLCASSLDNSGGHYNEQFFGPGTRLTVL.